This entry lists 5 T cell receptor beta chains sequenced from one sample in a study of Ad26.COV2.S vaccination and SARS-CoV-2 variants. The table came from immunoSEQ multiplex PCR; TCRdb's copy has only in-frame clones and leaves some out. The table includes some 45,000 clones, approximately 80% detected once. Material: peripheral blood, obtained after recovery from COVID-19. Every receptor here comes from a human donor who had recovered from COVID-19.

The V gene is TRBV28, the J gene TRBJ1-1; maybe TRBD1 (6 bases). In germline, CDR1 is MDHEN, CDR2 SYDVKM. The CDR3 has 13 residues. V was shortened by 7 bases and J by 6 bases, with 15 bases between the two germline ends. CDR3 residues: CASTGAQGPEAFF. In DNA form, the CDR3 reads TGTGCCAGCACCGGGGCCCAGGGGCCTGAAGCTTTCTTT.

The DNA for the CDR3 is TGTGCCACCAGGGGGTCTAATGGGGCCAACGTCCTGACTTTC. It codes for CATRGSNGANVLTF. The chain has TRBV19 and TRBJ2-6, with TRBD1 matching 7 bases. Losses at the gene ends were 10 bases for V and 3 bases for J; bases not matched to a gene: 6. The CDR3 consists of 14 residues. Germline CDR1 LNHDA, CDR2 SQIVND (reference sequence).

The chain is built from TRBV9 and TRBJ1-2, with no clear D. Trimming left V 4 bases short and J 7 bases short, with 17 bases between. The germline V gene has CDR1 SGDLS and CDR2 YYNGEE. The CDR3 totals 14 residues. The CDR3 nucleotides read TGTGCCAGCAGCCCGACCGGAGCCCTGGGTGGCTACACCTTC. The encoded protein is CASSPTGALGGYTF.

This chain connects TRBV3-1 (or the pseudogene TRBV3-2) to TRBJ2-2, with 8 nucleotides matching TRBD2. V lost 2 bases, J lost 6 bases, and 8 bases stayed unmatched. Germline V CDR1 and CDR2: LGHDT, YNNKEL (reference sequence). The CDR3 is 16 amino acids. This CDR3 is CASSQWLGAGAGELFF. The CDR3 coding sequence is TGTGCCAGCAGCCAATGGCTGGGAGCGGGGGCCGGGGAGCTGTTTTTT.

V is TRBV9 and J is TRBJ2-1; TRBD1 might be the D (6 bases). This CDR3 contains 13 residues. Germline CDR1 is SGDLS and CDR2 is YYNGEE. Trimming stripped 6 bases from V and 5 bases from J, with 12 bases between. CDR3: CASTTGYHNEQFF. CDR3 bases: TGTGCCAGCACCACAGGGTACCACAATGAGCAGTTCTTC.